Each of the 18 T cell receptor beta chains below was sequenced from the same sample in a study of T cells in women clearing cervical HPV infection. Clones were read by immunoSEQ multiplex PCR, and TCRdb kept only the in-frame ones, dropping some. The ten top clones account for less than 25%, within a sample of about 14,000 clones. The sample was blood buffy coat. These receptors came from a woman aged 18-70 years with a cervical HPV16 infection that either progressed to CIN3+ or cleared (not recorded which).

As for this clone: From the germline J gene comes the end of the CDR3, since the read stops 3 residues before it. The V and J genes are TRBV28 and TRBJ2-2, with TRBD1 as a possible D gene (6 bases). Germline V lookup: CDR1 MDHEN, CDR2 SYDVKM. The CDR3 contains 16 residues. Trimming pared 7 bases from V and 2 bases from J, leaving 17 bases between. CDR3 loop: CASKSTGTRNTGELFF. Partial CDR3 DNA: TGTGCCAGCAAATCCACCGGGACAAGAAACACCGGGGAG.

To note about this clone: The CDR3 is cut off 3 residues early in the read; its end comes from the germline J gene. The chain combines TRBV20-1 with TRBJ2-1; perhaps TRBD1 as D (6 bases). CDR1 DFQATT and CDR2 SNEGSKA come from the germline V gene (reference sequence). V was cut by 5 bases and J by 0 bases, with 17 bases left in between. The CDR3 extends over 16 amino acids. CDR3 residues: CSARPTGTISYNEQFF. CDR3 DNA (partial): TGCAGTGCTCGCCCGACGGGGACAATCTCCTACAATGAG.

Of note for this clone: The read terminates 3 residues ahead of where the CDR3 ends, so the germline J gene completes it. V and J are TRBV29-1 and TRBJ2-2; tentative D call: TRBD1 (7 bases). The CDR3 spans 14 residues. CDR1 SQVTM and CDR2 ANQGSEA come from the germline V gene. CDR3 DNA (partial): TGCAGCGTAAAAACAAGGGGGCCGGGAGAAAAG. It translates to CSVKTRGPGEK. The full CDR3 protein is CSVKTRGPGEKLFF.

As for this clone: The CDR3 end is not reached by the read, which stops 3 residues before it; the germline J gene fills it in. The chain links TRBV7-3 to TRBJ2-3, with D perhaps matching TRBD1 (5 bases). Germline assignment: CDR1 SGHTA and CDR2 FQGTGA. The CDR3 contains 13 residues. CDR3 DNA, as far as it was read: TGTGCCAGCAGCTCCGACGGACAAGAGACG. Translated, it gives CASSSDGQET. The whole CDR3 sequence is CASSSDGQETQYF.

About this clone: The CDR3 end falls 3 residues outside the read, so it is completed with the germline J gene. The chain joins TRBV5-1 to TRBJ2-1; 9 bases line up with TRBD2. Germline V gene data show CDR1 as SGHRS and CDR2 as YFSETQ. J lost 7 bases, V lost 2 bases, and 16 bases had no gene match. The CDR3 spans 18 residues. The CDR3 DNA, read in part, is TGCGCCAGCAGCTTCGAGTCGGTCAGCGGGGGGTTGTTGAATGAG. This sequence encodes CASSFESVSGGLLNE. The whole CDR3 is CASSFESVSGGLLNEQFF.

A remark on this clone: Read sequence stops 3 residues before the CDR3 end, and the germline J gene provides the missing end. This chain joins TRBV30 and TRBJ2-7, with 10 bases fitting TRBD1. This CDR3 region has 13 residues. Germline V gene lookup returns CDR1 GTSNPN and CDR2 SVGIG (reference sequence). Germline trimming cut 6 bases from V and 6 bases from J; bases unmatched to any gene: 8. The CDR3 sequence: CACEPGQGSEQYF. Partial CDR3 DNA: TGTGCCTGCGAGCCGGGACAGGGGAGCGAG.

CDR3 residues: CASASTNYGYTF. The CDR3 DNA, read in part, is TGTGCCAGCGCGTCTACTAACTATGGC. The rearrangement uses TRBV9 and TRBJ1-2; no reliable D call. Coverage ceases 3 residues before the CDR3 finishes, and the germline J gene fills in the end. Trimming took off 7 bases at V and 0 bases at J, with 7 bases between the two ends. The CDR3 totals 12 residues. Germline V gene data show CDR1 as SGDLS and CDR2 as YYNGEE. Variable domain in full (rest from reference TRBV9 and TRBJ1-2): DSGVTQTPKHLITATGQRVTLRCSPRSGDLSVYWYQQSLDQGLQFLIQYYNGEERAKGNILERFSAQQFPDLHSELNLSSLELGDSALYFCASASTNYGYTFGSGTRLTVV.

Concerning this clone itself: Read data end 3 residues before the CDR3 end; the end is taken from the germline J gene. The rearrangement links TRBV7-2 to TRBJ1-2; the match to TRBD1 covers 9 bases. CDR1 and CDR2 (germline): SGHTA, FQGNSA. The CDR3 loop spans 13 amino acids. The part of the CDR3 DNA that was read is TGTGCCAGCAGCTTTCGACAGGGGGACGGC. Translation: CASSFRQGDG. The full CDR3 is CASSFRQGDGYTF.

A remark on this clone: The CDR3 goes on 3 residues after the read ends, and that part is filled in from the germline J gene. The chain uses TRBV7-2 and TRBJ2-2; a weak D match, TRBD1 (6 bases). Per germline, CDR1 SGHTA and CDR2 FQGNSA. This CDR3 has 13 amino acids. V was clipped by 2 bases and J by 7 bases, with 8 bases between them. This CDR3 reads CASSLKGVGELFF. The DNA read from the CDR3 is TGTGCCAGCAGCTTAAAGGGGGTCGGGGAG.

A note on this clone: The read terminates 3 residues ahead of where the CDR3 ends, so the germline J gene completes it. The chain has TRBV28 and TRBJ2-3; 11 nucleotides match TRBD1. Germline assignment: CDR1 MDHEN and CDR2 SYDVKM. The CDR3 runs to 16 residues. V dropped 3 bases and J dropped 3; count of bases not matched to a gene: 5. The CDR3 bases that were read are TGTGCCAGCAGTTTTGGATGGGACAGGGGGACAGATACG. It yields the protein CASSFGWDRGTDT. The full CDR3 protein is CASSFGWDRGTDTQYF.

On this clone: The observed sequence ends 3 residues before the CDR3 terminus, with the missing tail filled in from the germline J gene. The chain uses TRBV6-1 and TRBJ2-2; 7 bases are a match to TRBD2. The CDR3 consists of 15 residues. The J segment lost 6 bases and the V segment lost 0 bases, leaving 4 bases of the junction unmatched. CDR1 and CDR2 from the germline V gene are MNHNS and SASEGT. The CDR3 bases that were read are TGTGCCAGCAGTGAAGCGGGGGGGGTCGCCGGGGAG. Its protein is CASSEAGGVAGE. In full, the CDR3 reads CASSEAGGVAGELFF.

Worth noting for this clone: Read coverage stops 3 residues before the CDR3 terminus; the germline J gene supplies the remainder. This sequence joins TRBV7-6 and TRBJ2-7; D remains unclear. Germline values: CDR1 SGHVS, CDR2 FNYEAQ. The CDR3 contains 15 residues. Trimming stripped 5 bases from V and 0 bases from J, with 14 bases between. The CDR3 DNA, read in part, is TGTGCCAGCAGCCGCGGCGACCACCTCTCCTACGAG. It translates to CASSRGDHLSYE. In full, the CDR3 is CASSRGDHLSYEQYF.

Regarding this clone: The read falls 3 residues short of the CDR3 end, and the missing part is taken from the germline J gene. The chain employs TRBV19 and TRBJ1-5; the D is unclear. With 7 bases removed from V and 3 bases from J, the gap between germline ends came to 7 bases. The CDR3 has 12 residues. From germline, CDR1 is LNHDA and CDR2 SQIVND (reference sequence). Partial CDR3 DNA: TGTGCCAGTACTACCGTCAATCAGCCC. Translating gives CASTTVNQP. The full-length CDR3 reads as CASTTVNQPQHF.

Concerning this clone itself: The CDR3 end falls 3 residues outside the read, so it is completed with the germline J gene. This chain connects TRBV28 to TRBJ2-1; TRBD2 aligns across 9 bases. The V segment lost 5 bases and the J segment 9 bases; nucleotides outside the gene matches: 8. The CDR3 covers 14 residues. The germline V gene has CDR1 MDHEN and CDR2 SYDVKM. The covered CDR3 bases are TGTGCCAGCAGTCGTTTGCGGGGGGGGGCTGAG. The encoded protein is CASSRLRGGAE. The entire CDR3 sequence reads CASSRLRGGAEQFF. The full variable domain, completed using reference TRBV28 and TRBJ2-1, is DVKVTQSSRYLVKRTGEKVFLECVQDMDHENMFWYRQDPGLGLRLIYFSYDVKMKEKGDIPEGYSVSREKKERFSLILESASTNQTSMYLCASSRLRGGAEQFFGPGTRLTVL.

Of note for this clone: The CDR3 extends 3 residues past the end of the read, so its final part is completed from the germline J gene. This chain connects TRBV2 to TRBJ1-1, with D possibly TRBD1 on 6 matching bases. The CDR3 is made up of 13 amino acids. CDR1 SNHLY and CDR2 FYNNEI come from the germline V gene. The V end was cut by 4 bases, the J end by 5 bases, with 11 bases between. The CDR3 spells CASSGSRGTEAFF. Partial CDR3 DNA: TGTGCCAGCAGTGGTAGCAGGGGAACTGAA.

This clone is called medium-sized based on its frequency. The read ends 3 residues before the CDR3 terminus; that terminus is restored from the germline J gene. This rearrangement joins TRBV5-6 to TRBJ2-5, with a weak D call TRBD1 (6 bases). The germline CDR1 and CDR2 sequences are SGHDT and YYEEEE. The length of the CDR3 is 15 residues. V lost 2 bases, J lost 4 bases, and 15 bases lay in between. CDR3 sequence: CASSFQGLEPETQYF. The CDR3 bases that were read are TGTGCCAGCAGCTTCCAGGGGTTGGAACCAGAGACC.

Of note for this clone: Read sequence stops 3 residues before the CDR3 end, and the germline J gene provides the missing end. The V and J genes are TRBV5-4 and TRBJ2-4, with D possibly matching TRBD1 (6 bases). V was clipped by 0 bases and J by 6 bases, with 13 bases between them. This CDR3 contains 15 residues. Germline CDR1 reads SGHNT; CDR2 reads YYREEE (reference sequence). Incomplete CDR3 DNA: TGTGCCAGCAGCTTGGAGACTGAAGGGGGAAACATT. Protein product: CASSLETEGGNI. The CDR3, in full, reads CASSLETEGGNIQYF. Variable domain in full (rest from reference TRBV5-4 and TRBJ2-4): ETGVTQSPTHLIKTRGQQVTLRCSSQSGHNTVSWYQQALGQGPQFIFQYYREEENGRGNFPPRFSGLQFPNYSSELNVNALELDDSALYLCASSLETEGGNIQYFGAGTRLSVL.

Note on this clone: The read is 3 residues too short to cover the CDR3 end, so that end is filled in from the germline J gene. This chain uses TRBV18 with TRBJ2-7; possibly TRBD1 for D (5 bases). Germline assignment: CDR1 KGHSH and CDR2 LQKENI. There are 16 residues in the CDR3. Trimming left V 0 bases short and J 3 bases short, with 15 bases between. The CDR3 DNA, read in part, is TGTGCCAGCTCACCACCGCCAGGGTCGGGTCTCTACGAG. Translated: CASSPPPGSGLYE. The CDR3 as a whole reads CASSPPPGSGLYEQYF.